This T cell receptor delta chain originates from a study of γδ T cells in repeated Plasmodium falciparum infection. Study-level information: Each infection was followed by sampling at 21 days, plus baseline and some pre-infection draws. General observations from the study: Vdelta2-negative gammadelta repertoires appeared less diverse and less shared in Malian than Australian children.

Flow sorting of PBMC yielded separate Vgamma9/Vdelta2+ and Vdelta2-negative gammadelta T cell populations for bulk repertoire analysis. TCRdb processed the multiplex PCR reads again with the CATT caller. The table includes tens of thousands of delta-chain clones, over 0.75% detected once. For this clone: Its antigen is as yet unknown. This is likely an artifact of a read error, given a far larger clone one base away. Other DNA sequences in the same sample also yield this CDR3.

V lost 4 bases, J lost 2 bases, and 29 bases lay in between. The CDR3 has 18 residues. Germline V gene data show CDR1 as TVYSNPD and CDR2 as GDNSRS (reference sequence). The genes are TRDV3 and TRDJ1, with D perhaps given as TRDD2 or TRDD3 (6 bases each). The J gene was missing in TCRdb and was found by matching the end of the DNA to germline. The clonotype was recovered from a pool of human donors (malaria-infected and uninfected, not separated). Input material: gamma-delta T cells from blood. The DNA for the CDR3 is TGTGCCTCTCGCCTTCCCAGCAAGTACTGGGCTAATACCGATAAACTCATCTTT. Translating gives CASRLPSKYWANTDKLIF.